The 28 T cell receptor beta chains in this list originate from one sample, sequenced in a study of Graves' ophthalmopathy and Graves' hyperthyroidism. As the template, RNA transcripts were used to amplify TCR beta CDR3 regions. HTBI primers were employed in first-round RT-PCR, then a second-round multiplex PCR followed. TCRdb redid the calling of the multiplex PCR reads with MiXCR, one entry per CDR3 protein. The table has around 1,200,000 distinct CDR3 sequences, about 40% seen once. Material: peripheral blood or thyroid tissue (not recorded which). The receptors originated from an adult man with Graves' hyperthyroidism.

Comments on this clonotype: The junction differs from germline at one of its ends, possibly a read error. Here the CDR3 DNA reads TGTGCCAGCAGCTCCGGGACAGGGGGCCAGGTGTACTTC. As protein: CASSSGTGGQVYF. The gene calls are TRBV5-1 and TRBJ2-5; 12 nucleotides line up with TRBD1. Germline V gene lookup returns CDR1 SGHRS and CDR2 YFSETQ. The CDR3 has 13 residues. The variable domain in full, with the rest retrieved from reference TRBV5-1 and TRBJ2-5, is KAGVTQTPRYLIKTRGQQVTLSCSPISGHRSVSWYQQTPGQGLQFLFEYFSETQRNKGNFPGRFSGRQFSNSRSEMNVSTLELGDSALYLCASSSGTGGQVYFGPGTRLLVL.

This chain joins TRBV5-1 and TRBJ1-5, with D tentatively TRBD1 (6 bases). Germline values: CDR1 SGHRS, CDR2 YFSETQ. CDR3 length: 13 residues. The ends were cut back, 2 bases at V and 8 bases at J, with 11 bases in the middle. This chain's CDR3 is CASSFGGGEPQHF. The CDR3 nucleotides read TGCGCCAGCAGCTTCGGGGGCGGCGAGCCCCAGCATTTT.

As regards this clonotype: It may be a read error: a sequence one base away is much more abundant. This chain connects TRBV20-1 to TRBJ2-7, with 7 bases aligning to TRBD1. V shed 0 bases, J shed 2 bases, and the junction held 4 bases outside the gene matches. CDR1 is DFQATT and CDR2 is SNEGSKA in the germline V gene (reference sequence). The CDR3 runs to 14 residues. The chain's CDR3 is CSARETGHPYEQYF. The CDR3 coding sequence is TGCAGTGCTAGAGAGACAGGGCACCCCTACGAGCAGTACTTC.

This clonotype has just a few counts. The J gene is TRBJ2-2, the V gene TRBV10-3; 8 positions match TRBD1. Germline CDR1 and CDR2: ENHRY and SYGVKD. The CDR3 has 13 amino acids. The V and J ends lost 6 bases and 5 bases, in that order; junction bases with no gene match: 2. The CDR3 here is CAIRGQGTGELFF. The CDR3 bases are TGTGCCATCAGAGGACAGGGAACCGGGGAGCTGTTTTTT.

There are a few counts of this clonotype. In nucleotides, the CDR3 is TGCGCCAGCAGCAGGAACAGGGCCACCGGGGAGCTGTTTTTT. Amino acids: CASSRNRATGELFF. J is TRBJ2-2 and V is TRBV5-1; maybe TRBD1 (6 bases). CDR3 size: 14 residues. The germline V gene has CDR1 SGHRS and CDR2 YFSETQ. V shed 4 bases and J shed 4 bases, with 11 bases lying between them.

The sample holds a few counts of this clonotype. The chain uses TRBV6-2 or TRBV6-3 and TRBJ1-1; perhaps TRBD1 as D (5 bases). The germline V gene has CDR1 MNHEY and CDR2 SVGEGT. CDR3 length: 14 residues. The germline V and J ends were trimmed by 7 bases and 8 bases, with 20 bases remaining between them. The CDR3 nucleotides are TGTGCCAGCACCCAGTCGGGACCGCTTGGGGAAGCTTTCTTT. Its translation: CASTQSGPLGEAFF.

The sample holds a few counts of this clonotype. The gene calls are TRBV20-1 and TRBJ2-6; D remains ambiguous. Germline CDR1 reads DFQATT; CDR2 reads SNEGSKA (reference sequence). This CDR3 is built from 16 residues. V was clipped by 4 bases and J by 1 base, with 14 bases between them. In DNA form, the CDR3 reads TGCAGTGCTACGCCCCAAAAAAGGTCTGGGGCCAACGTCCTGACTTTC. It translates to CSATPQKRSGANVLTF.

In regard to this clonotype: The missing conserved phenylalanine or tryptophan at the end of this CDR3 makes a read error likely. It is unclear where the CDR3 begins or ends on the DNA, so no DNA is shown, and the CDR3 is as TCRdb lists it. This chain links TRBV29-1 with TRBJ2-2. The CDR3 comprises 12 residues, both ends counted. Germline V CDR1 and CDR2: SQVTM, ANQGSEA. CDR3 sequence: CSVDSEHRGAVV.

This clonotype occurred a few times. The chain employs TRBV6-5 and TRBJ1-2; 9 positions match TRBD1. The CDR3 runs to 12 residues. J lost 14 bases, V lost 6 bases, and 10 bases had no gene match. CDR1 and CDR2 from the germline V gene are MNHEY and SVGAGI. This CDR3 is CASRTGGPEQTF. The CDR3 DNA reads TGTGCCAGCAGAACAGGGGGCCCGGAGCAGACCTTC.

This clonotype has more than one count but fewer than ten. The chain employs TRBV2 and TRBJ2-3, with no clear D. Germline assignment: CDR1 SNHLY and CDR2 FYNNEI. Trimming stripped 3 bases from V and 2 bases from J, with 0 bases between. The CDR3 spans 11 residues. The CDR3 DNA reads TGTGCCAGCAGTGACACAGATACGCAGTATTTT. This sequence encodes CASSDTDTQYF.

V usage is TRBV2 and J usage is TRBJ2-5; 9 bases are a match to TRBD1. The J call is uncertain, as TRBJ2-7 better fits the DNA end. The CDR3 is 18 amino acids. CDR1 is SNHLY and CDR2 is FYNNEI in the germline V gene. CDR3 bases: TGTGCCAGCAGTCCCTCCGGATTCGCGGGGACAGGGAGGAACGAGCAGTACTTC. Translation gives CASSPSGFAGTGRNEQYF.

This clonotype was counted ten times or more. The chain has TRBV6-5 and TRBJ1-1; D possibly corresponds to TRBD1 (6 bases). Trimming shortened V by 8 bases and J by 0 bases, and 13 bases separated the two germline ends. CDR3 length: 14 amino acids. Germline lookup yields CDR1 MNHEY and CDR2 SVGAGI. CDR3: CASGRGFLNTEAFF. CDR3 coding DNA: TGTGCCAGCGGGAGGGGGTTCCTGAACACTGAAGCTTTCTTT.

There are a few counts of this clonotype. The chain links TRBV20-1 to TRBJ2-7; D could derive from TRBD1 or TRBD2 (6 bases each). Germline CDR1 is DFQATT and CDR2 is SNEGSKA (reference sequence). There are 13 residues in the CDR3. V was cut by 0 bases and J by 2 bases, with 8 bases left in between. For the CDR3, the DNA is TGCAGTGCTAGAGAGGGGGGCACCTACGAGCAGTACTTC. Its translation is CSAREGGTYEQYF.

This clonotype has a count of ten or more. V usage is TRBV7-8 and J usage is TRBJ1-1; possibly TRBD1 for D (5 bases). The ends were cut back, 3 bases at V and 7 bases at J, with 12 bases in the middle. Germline CDR1 SGHVS, CDR2 FQNEAQ. The CDR3 has 13 amino acids. CDR3 sequence: CASSFRVGYEAFF. CDR3 nucleotides: TGTGCCAGCAGCTTCAGGGTCGGATATGAAGCTTTCTTT.

This clonotype has ten or more counts. This sequence joins TRBV7-6 and TRBJ1-1; D ambiguous. The CDR3 spans 13 residues. The V end was cut by 4 bases, the J end by 10 bases, with 16 bases between. CDR1 and CDR2 from the germline V gene are SGHVS and FNYEAQ. The CDR3 sequence: CASSSSNRGGAFF. The CDR3 DNA reads TGTGCCAGCAGCTCGAGCAACAGAGGTGGAGCTTTCTTT.

The rearrangement joins TRBV7-2 to TRBJ1-4, with D perhaps matching TRBD1 (5 bases). The V end lost 5 bases, the J end lost 8 bases, and 21 bases lay between the germline ends. The CDR3 consists of 16 residues. CDR1 and CDR2 (germline): SGHTA, FQGNSA. CDR3 loop: CASSKNPGKLREKLFF. CDR3 nucleotides: TGTGCCAGCAGCAAGAATCCAGGGAAATTGCGCGAAAAACTGTTTTTT. Looking up the rest from reference TRBV7-2 and TRBJ1-4 gives the full variable domain: GAGVSQSPSNKVTEKGKDVELRCDPISGHTALYWYRQSLGQGLEFLIYFQGNSAPDKSGLPSDRFSAERTGGSVSTLTIQRTQQEDSAVYLCASSKNPGKLREKLFFGSGTQLSVL.

This clonotype was observed a handful of times. The rearrangement uses TRBV2 and TRBJ1-5; 11 bases fit TRBD1. The CDR3 runs to 16 residues. Germline CDR1 and CDR2: SNHLY and FYNNEI. Unmatched junction bases numbered 6, after V lost 5 bases and J lost 3 bases. For the CDR3, the DNA is TGTGCCAGCAGTCCGGGACAGGGGGGCTACAATCAGCCCCAGCATTTT. This codes for CASSPGQGGYNQPQHF.

CDR3 sequence reads: CASRGGGVTQYF. As DNA, the CDR3 is TGTGCCAGCAGGGGGGGGGGAGTGACCCAGTACTTC. V usage is TRBV27 and J usage is TRBJ2-5; 7 positions match TRBD2. Germline V gene data show CDR1 as MNHEY and CDR2 as SMNVEV (reference sequence). This CDR3 has 12 residues. V was pared by 6 bases and J by 7 bases, with 5 bases of the junction left unmatched.

The rearrangement links TRBV9 to TRBJ2-7; 7 nucleotides match TRBD1. Germline CDR1 reads SGDLS; CDR2 reads YYNGEE. The CDR3 length is 15 residues. V lost 4 bases and J lost 3; bases outside the gene matches: 10. The CDR3 DNA follows: TGTGCCAGCAGCCAAGAGCCGCAGGGGGTCTACGAGCAGTACTTC. It encodes CASSQEPQGVYEQYF.

This chain uses TRBV5-1 with TRBJ1-1, with TRBD1 as a possible D gene (6 bases). The CDR3 is 15 amino acids. CDR1 is SGHRS, CDR2 YFSETQ, per germline. The V end lost 4 bases, the J end lost 1 base, and 14 bases lay between the germline ends. The chain's CDR3 is CASSGGAGTNTEAFF. CDR3 nucleotides: TGCGCCAGCAGCGGGGGGGCAGGGACGAACACTGAAGCTTTCTTT.

This clonotype was recorded a few times. The chain couples TRBV19 to TRBJ1-1; D gene ambiguous. With 7 bases removed from V and 6 bases from J, the gap between germline ends came to 15 bases. The CDR3 spans 13 residues. Germline values: CDR1 LNHDA, CDR2 SQIVND (reference sequence). CDR3 region: CASIMTPGSEAFF. In nucleotides, the CDR3 is TGTGCCAGTATAATGACTCCGGGATCTGAAGCTTTCTTT.

This clonotype was detected many times. The CDR3 coding sequence is TGTGCCAGCAGTGCGACACCTAGTAGGGAGCAGTACTTC. Its protein product is CASSATPSREQYF. V gene TRBV2 combines with J gene TRBJ2-7; D gene ambiguous. Germline values: CDR1 SNHLY, CDR2 FYNNEI. The CDR3 is 13 residues long. Trimming left V 4 bases short and J 7 bases short, with 14 bases between.

The table lists this clonotype with a count of one. The chain employs TRBV25-1 and TRBJ2-5; D ambiguous. CDR3 length: 13 residues. Germline V gene lookup returns CDR1 MGHDK and CDR2 SYGVNS. The V end was cut by 1 base, the J end by 2 bases, with 5 bases between. The CDR3 sequence is CASSESNQETQYF. The CDR3 DNA sequence: TGTGCCAGCAGTGAATCAAATCAAGAGACCCAGTACTTC.

This rearrangement joins TRBV25-1 to TRBJ1-1; 8 nucleotides agree with TRBD1. V was pared by 6 bases and J by 3 bases, with 6 bases of the junction left unmatched. Per the germline V gene, CDR1 is MGHDK and CDR2 is SYGVNS. This CDR3 contains 14 residues. The CDR3 coding sequence is TGTGCCAGCAGCGCGACAGGGGAAGACACTGAAGCTTTCTTT. Amino acids: CASSATGEDTEAFF.

At least ten counts were recorded for this clonotype. The V call is TRBV12-5, the J call TRBJ1-1; a possible D gene is TRBD1 (6 bases). This CDR3 is built from 12 residues. V gave up 5 bases and J gave up 8 bases, with 12 bases separating them. Germline values: CDR1 LGHNT, CDR2 FRNRAP. The CDR3 region is CASGDRDKEAFF. DNA of the CDR3: TGTGCTAGTGGTGACCGGGACAAAGAAGCTTTCTTT. The variable domain in full, completed from reference TRBV12-5 and TRBJ1-1, reads DARVTQTPRHKVTEMGQEVTMRCQPILGHNTVFWYRQTMMQGLELLAYFRNRAPLDDSGMPKDRFSAEMPDATLATLKIQPSEPRDSAVYFCASGDRDKEAFFGQGTRLTVV.

CDR3 loop: CASSLRSTGSEQYF. Here the CDR3 DNA reads TGTGCCAGCAGCTTAAGGTCAACGGGGTCCGAGCAGTACTTC. This chain joins TRBV7-3 and TRBJ2-7, with D tentatively TRBD2 (5 bases). V was cut by 1 base and J by 6 bases, with 13 bases left in between. CDR3 length equals 14 residues. Germline CDR1 SGHTA, CDR2 FQGTGA.

This clonotype was picked up a small number of times. This may arise from a read error, as a much more abundant clone is one base away. V usage is TRBV10-3 and J usage is TRBJ1-2; D perhaps matches TRBD1 (6 bases). CDR1 ENHRY and CDR2 SYGVKD come from the germline V gene. The CDR3 length is 15 residues. CDR3 DNA sequence: TGTGCCACCAGTGATTTGGGGGCTCTTAACTATGGCTACACCTTC. It is translated as CATSDLGALNYGYTF.

The V gene is TRBV29-1, the J gene TRBJ2-7; the match to TRBD2 covers 9 bases. Looked up from germline, CDR1 is SQVTM and CDR2 is ANQGSEA. This CDR3 is 14 amino acids long. The CDR3 coding sequence is TGCAGAGATCGATGGACTAGCGAAAACTACGAGCAGTACTTC. It specifies CRDRWTSENYEQYF.